These 31 T cell receptor beta chains originate from one sample sequenced in a study of blood T cell repertoires in COVID-19. Assay: immunoSEQ multiplex PCR; the TCRdb copy retains only in-frame clones and omits some. The sample lists under 85,000 clones; roughly four fifths were seen once. Sequenced material: peripheral blood. The receptors come from a man over 45 with acute or convalescent COVID-19.

The rearrangement uses TRBV15 and TRBJ1-5; 8 nucleotides match TRBD1. The germline V gene encodes CDR1 LNHNV and CDR2 YYDKDF (reference sequence). The J segment lost 1 base and the V segment lost 6 bases, leaving 8 bases of the junction unmatched. The length of the CDR3 is 16 residues. CDR3 sequence (DNA): TGTGCCACCAGGACAGGGGACTTATGGAGCAATCAGCCCCAGCATTTT. Translation: CATRTGDLWSNQPQHF.

The J gene is TRBJ1-1, the V gene TRBV5-6, with D unclear. Trimming shortened V by 0 bases and J by 9 bases, and 9 bases separated the two germline ends. This CDR3 has 12 residues. CDR1 is SGHDT and CDR2 is YYEEEE in the germline V gene. In nucleotides, the CDR3 is TGTGCCAGCAGCTTGGCCACGGGAAAAGCTTTCTTT. This codes for CASSLATGKAFF. Supplemented by reference TRBV5-6 and TRBJ1-1, the full variable domain reads DAGVTQSPTHLIKTRGQQVTLRCSPKSGHDTVSWYQQALGQGPQFIFQYYEEEERQRGNFPDRFSGHQFPNYSSELNVNALLLGDSALYLCASSLATGKAFFGQGTRLTVV.

This chain links TRBV28 with TRBJ2-7; possible D gene TRBD2, 5 bases. Trimming took off 7 bases at V and 3 bases at J, with 19 bases between the two ends. Germline-derived CDR1 and CDR2 are MDHEN and SYDVKM. CDR3 length: 15 amino acids. CDR3 protein: CASNPSGWGFYEQYF. Written as DNA, the CDR3 is TGTGCCAGCAATCCCTCGGGGTGGGGATTCTACGAGCAGTACTTC.

This clone was counted a few times. The rearrangement uses TRBV30 and TRBJ1-4, with TRBD1 as a possible D gene (6 bases). Germline CDR1 and CDR2: GTSNPN and SVGIG (reference sequence). The CDR3 is 14 amino acids. CDR3 sequence (DNA): TGTGCTCTGATATGGGGGCCGGCTAATGAAAAACTGTTTTTT. Translating it yields CALIWGPANEKLFF.

V usage is TRBV5-1 and J usage is TRBJ1-4; no reliable D call. Trimming shortened V by 0 bases and J by 5 bases, and 8 bases separated the two germline ends. The germline V gene has CDR1 SGHRS and CDR2 YFSETQ. The CDR3 consists of 14 residues. This chain's CDR3 is CASSLGWENEKLFF. In DNA form, the CDR3 reads TGCGCCAGCAGCTTGGGATGGGAGAATGAAAAACTGTTTTTT. The full variable domain, in which reference TRBV5-1 and TRBJ1-4 provide the parts outside the CDR3, is KAGVTQTPRYLIKTRGQQVTLSCSPISGHRSVSWYQQTPGQGLQFLFEYFSETQRNKGNFPGRFSGRQFSNSRSEMNVSTLELGDSALYLCASSLGWENEKLFFGSGTQLSVL.

V gene TRBV3-1 (or the pseudogene TRBV3-2) combines with J gene TRBJ1-4, with 9 positions matching TRBD1. The germline V gene encodes CDR1 LGHDT and CDR2 YNNKEL (reference sequence). The CDR3 has 14 residues. Losses at the gene ends were 4 bases for V and 6 bases for J; bases not matched to a gene: 3. The chain's CDR3 is CASSLGQGHEKLFF. For the CDR3, the DNA is TGTGCCAGCAGCCTGGGACAGGGCCATGAAAAACTGTTTTTT.

The V and J genes are TRBV28 and TRBJ1-4; maybe TRBD1 (6 bases). The CDR3 covers 14 residues. From germline, CDR1 is MDHEN and CDR2 SYDVKM. Trimming took 6 bases from V and 3 from J, leaving 11 bases between them. The CDR3 is CASRTGQANEKLFF. The CDR3 nucleotides read TGTGCCAGCAGAACGGGACAAGCTAATGAAAAACTGTTTTTT.

The chain couples TRBV13 to TRBJ2-7; TRBD2 matches at 9 bases. CDR1 and CDR2 (germline): PRHDT, FYEKMQ (reference sequence). V shed 5 bases, J shed 4 bases, and the junction held 9 bases outside the gene matches. The CDR3 contains 15 residues. CDR3 DNA sequence: TGTGCCAGCAGCACCCATAGCGGGAGTGGGTACGAGCAGTACTTC. This gives the protein CASSTHSGSGYEQYF.

This chain uses TRBV7-2 with TRBJ1-1, with D unclear. This CDR3 region has 15 residues. The V end was cut by 1 base, the J end by 1 base, with 10 bases between. The V gene's germline CDR1 is SGHTA and CDR2 FQGNSA. The CDR3 region has the DNA TGTGCCAGCAGCTTAGTGGGGAGTTCGAACACTGAAGCTTTCTTT. Its protein product is CASSLVGSSNTEAFF.

The chain combines TRBV6-5 with TRBJ1-6; unclear D gene. CDR3 length equals 16 residues. V lost 2 bases and J 10 bases, leaving 18 bases between the germline ends. Germline V gives CDR1 MNHEY, CDR2 SVGAGI. In DNA, the CDR3 is TGTGCCAGCAGTTACGACTTGGACTTCCAAGGATCACCCCTCCACTTT. It codes for CASSYDLDFQGSPLHF.

This chain connects TRBV7-2 to TRBJ1-3, with D unclear. The germline V gene encodes CDR1 SGHTA and CDR2 FQGNSA. Deletions cut 0 bases from V and 0 bases from J, with 12 bases between. The length of the CDR3 is 17 residues. The CDR3 reads CASSLALQLSSGNTIYF. As DNA, the CDR3 is TGTGCCAGCAGCTTAGCTTTACAGCTCAGCTCTGGAAACACCATATATTTT. Full variable domain (missing parts from reference TRBV7-2 and TRBJ1-3): GAGVSQSPSNKVTEKGKDVELRCDPISGHTALYWYRQSLGQGLEFLIYFQGNSAPDKSGLPSDRFSAERTGGSVSTLTIQRTQQEDSAVYLCASSLALQLSSGNTIYFGEGSWLTVV.

J is TRBJ1-5 and V is TRBV28; 8 nucleotides line up with TRBD1. CDR3 length equals 16 residues. Germline V CDR1 and CDR2: MDHEN, SYDVKM. The V and J ends lost 1 base and 5 bases, in that order; junction bases with no gene match: 7. CDR3 residues: CASSLYGDRSDQPQHF. The CDR3 coding sequence is TGTGCCAGCAGTTTATATGGGGACAGGTCGGATCAGCCCCAGCATTTT.

V is TRBV7-3 and J is TRBJ1-3; 8 bases agree with TRBD1. Germline V gives CDR1 SGHTA, CDR2 FQGTGA. CDR3 length: 16 amino acids. Trimming at V came to 4 bases and at J to 0 bases, leaving 5 bases not matched to a gene. The CDR3 DNA is TGTGCCAGCAGCTCGGGACAGGTTACCTCTGGAAACACCATATATTTT. Its protein product is CASSSGQVTSGNTIYF.

V and J are TRBV6-2 or TRBV6-3 and TRBJ2-7; 12 nucleotides match TRBD1. V lost 5 bases and J lost 3; bases outside the gene matches: 14. The germline gives CDR1 MNHEY, CDR2 SVGEGT. This CDR3 region has 18 residues. CDR3 in DNA: TGTGCCAGCAGTCAAGGCCCGGGACAGGGGGCTCCAGGCTACGAGCAGTACTTC. It yields the protein CASSQGPGQGAPGYEQYF.

The V call is TRBV7-2, the J call TRBJ1-5; possibly TRBD1 for D (6 bases). The V and J ends lost 0 bases and 6 bases respectively, with 12 bases between them. The CDR3 consists of 15 residues. Germline V gene sequence: CDR1 SGHTA, CDR2 FQGNSA. The CDR3 here is CASSLARGGSQPQHF. DNA for the CDR3: TGTGCCAGCAGCTTAGCGCGCGGGGGCTCTCAGCCCCAGCATTTT.

The genes are TRBV29-1 and TRBJ1-4; weak D call: TRBD1 (5 bases). The CDR3 runs 13 residues. V shed 7 bases and J shed 5 bases, with 14 bases lying between them. Per germline, CDR1 SQVTM and CDR2 ANQGSEA. The DNA for the CDR3 is TGCAGCGCAAAAGGGGCGCTAAATGAAAAACTGTTTTTT. It encodes CSAKGALNEKLFF.

The V call is TRBV19, the J call TRBJ1-1; 7 bases agree with TRBD1. CDR1 is LNHDA and CDR2 is SQIVND in the germline V gene (reference sequence). Trimming removed 10 bases from V and 8 bases from J; junction bases left unmatched: 10. The CDR3 consists of 12 residues. CDR3 sequence: CATMGTAPEAFF. The CDR3 region has the DNA TGTGCCACCATGGGGACAGCTCCAGAAGCTTTCTTT.

This clone came up once. This chain uses TRBV19 with TRBJ2-3, with TRBD1 matching 8 bases. Germline-derived CDR1 and CDR2 are LNHDA and SQIVND (reference sequence). The CDR3 covers 14 residues. V dropped 5 bases and J dropped 4; count of bases not matched to a gene: 5. The CDR3 loop reads CASSAGQGPDTQYF. CDR3 DNA sequence: TGTGCCAGTAGTGCCGGACAGGGCCCAGATACGCAGTATTTT.

The chain links TRBV4-3 to TRBJ2-4, with TRBD1 identical over 7 bases. The germline CDR1 and CDR2 sequences are LGHNA and YSLEER. The trim removed 1 base at V and 5 bases at J, leaving 5 bases unmatched. The CDR3 contains 15 residues. The CDR3, as DNA: TGCGCCAGCAGCCAAGGAGGGACAGACCAAAACATTCAGTACTTC. Protein sequence: CASSQGGTDQNIQYF.

J is TRBJ1-2 and V is TRBV27; TRBD1 is a possible D gene (5 bases). The CDR3 has 16 amino acids. Deletions cut 2 bases from V and 5 bases from J, with 18 bases between. The germline V gene encodes CDR1 MNHEY and CDR2 SMNVEV (reference sequence). The CDR3 loop reads CASSLNSGGSWYGYTF. In nucleotides, the CDR3 is TGTGCCAGCAGTTTAAATTCGGGGGGTTCTTGGTATGGCTACACCTTC.

V and J are TRBV7-2 and TRBJ1-3, with a tentative D call TRBD1 (6 bases). The germline CDR1 and CDR2 sequences are SGHTA and FQGNSA. This CDR3 has 15 residues. The germline V and J ends were trimmed by 3 bases and 0 bases, with 9 bases remaining between them. The CDR3 nucleotides read TGTGCCAGCAGCTTCCAGGGGTCCTCTGGAAACACCATATATTTT. It codes for CASSFQGSSGNTIYF.

V is TRBV19 and J is TRBJ2-5; D may be TRBD2 (6 bases). The CDR3 runs to 16 residues. With 1 base removed from V and 1 base from J, the gap between germline ends came to 13 bases. Germline CDR1 is LNHDA and CDR2 is SQIVND (reference sequence). The CDR3 sequence is CASSIGAWRGQETQYF. The CDR3 DNA reads TGTGCCAGTAGTATAGGGGCTTGGAGGGGCCAAGAGACCCAGTACTTC.

This clone was picked up a small number of times. The CDR3 reads CAIRGQGLTYEQYF. The CDR3 DNA is TGTGCCATCAGGGGACAGGGGCTCACCTACGAGCAGTACTTC. The rearrangement links TRBV10-3 to TRBJ2-7, with TRBD1 matching 10 bases. V lost 6 bases, J lost 2 bases, and 4 bases stayed unmatched. This CDR3 comprises 14 residues. CDR1 is ENHRY and CDR2 is SYGVKD in the germline V gene.

The J gene is TRBJ2-5, the V gene TRBV28; 9 bases fit TRBD1. Germline V CDR1 and CDR2: MDHEN, SYDVKM. This CDR3 has 15 residues. J was trimmed by 9 bases and V by 6 bases; bases with no gene match: 14. CDR3 residues: CASSKGTGPLGSQYF. Written as DNA, the CDR3 is TGTGCCAGCAGCAAGGGGACAGGGCCTTTAGGATCCCAGTACTTC.

This chain connects TRBV11-2 to TRBJ2-3; 8 positions agree with TRBD2. CDR1 is SGHAT, CDR2 FQNNGV, per germline. The CDR3 sequence is 13 residues long. With 5 bases clipped from V and 4 bases from J, the junction kept 2 bases outside the gene matches. Written as DNA, the CDR3 is TGTGCCAGCAGCCCGGGGGGGGCAGATACGCAGTATTTT. Its translation: CASSPGGADTQYF.

The V call is TRBV6-2 or TRBV6-3, the J call TRBJ2-7; D perhaps matches TRBD1 (5 bases). The germline V gene encodes CDR1 MNHEY and CDR2 SVGEGT. Trimming stripped 3 bases from V and 1 base from J, with 7 bases between. There are 13 residues in the CDR3. The CDR3 sequence is CASSYRGSYEQYF. The CDR3 nucleotides are TGTGCCAGCAGTTATAGGGGTTCCTACGAGCAGTACTTC.

The V and J genes are TRBV27 and TRBJ1-2; D remains unclear. Germline CDR1 MNHEY, CDR2 SMNVEV (reference sequence). With 5 bases removed from V and 4 bases from J, the gap between germline ends came to 17 bases. The CDR3 consists of 15 residues. For the CDR3, the DNA is TGTGCCAGCAGTCACAAAGGAGCAAACATCTATGGCTACACCTTC. As protein: CASSHKGANIYGYTF.

DNA for the CDR3: TGTGCCAGCAGTGAAGCGCGGGAAGGTGAGCAGTTCTTC. Amino acid sequence: CASSEAREGEQFF. The chain combines TRBV2 with TRBJ2-1; tentatively, D is TRBD2 (6 bases). The CDR3 is 13 residues long. Germline CDR1 reads SNHLY; CDR2 reads FYNNEI. V was clipped by 0 bases and J by 9 bases, with 9 bases between them.

The V call is TRBV9, the J call TRBJ2-5; no reliable D call. Germline CDR1 and CDR2: SGDLS and YYNGEE. Between the trimmed V and J ends, which lost 1 base and 0 bases, there was a span of 10 bases. This CDR3 spans 15 amino acids. Here the CDR3 reads CASSVTTTYQETQYF. The CDR3 DNA is TGTGCCAGCAGCGTAACAACCACGTACCAAGAGACCCAGTACTTC. Full variable domain (rest looked up from reference TRBV9 and TRBJ2-5): DSGVTQTPKHLITATGQRVTLRCSPRSGDLSVYWYQQSLDQGLQFLIQYYNGEERAKGNILERFSAQQFPDLHSELNLSSLELGDSALYFCASSVTTTYQETQYFGPGTRLLVL.

This sequence joins TRBV2 and TRBJ2-5, with TRBD1 matching 8 bases. The V gene's germline CDR1 is SNHLY and CDR2 FYNNEI. This CDR3 comprises 13 residues. With 6 bases clipped from V and 4 bases from J, the junction kept 4 bases outside the gene matches. The CDR3 bases are TGTGCCAGCAGACCTACAGGGGGAGAGACCCAGTACTTC. Translating it yields CASRPTGGETQYF. Complete variable domain (other parts from reference TRBV2 and TRBJ2-5): EPEVTQTPSHQVTQMGQEVILRCVPISNHLYFYWYRQILGQKVEFLVSFYNNEISEKSEIFDDQFSVERPDGSNFTLKIRSTKLEDSAMYFCASRPTGGETQYFGPGTRLLVL.

A few counts support this clone. This chain joins TRBV6-1 and TRBJ1-1, with D perhaps TRBD1 (6 bases). Trimming left V 1 base short and J 0 bases short, with 15 bases between. This CDR3 comprises 17 residues. CDR1 is MNHNS and CDR2 is SASEGT in the germline V gene. CDR3 coding DNA: TGTGCCAGCAGTGAAGTTTGGGAGGGGGTGGTGAACACTGAAGCTTTCTTT. Its protein is CASSEVWEGVVNTEAFF.